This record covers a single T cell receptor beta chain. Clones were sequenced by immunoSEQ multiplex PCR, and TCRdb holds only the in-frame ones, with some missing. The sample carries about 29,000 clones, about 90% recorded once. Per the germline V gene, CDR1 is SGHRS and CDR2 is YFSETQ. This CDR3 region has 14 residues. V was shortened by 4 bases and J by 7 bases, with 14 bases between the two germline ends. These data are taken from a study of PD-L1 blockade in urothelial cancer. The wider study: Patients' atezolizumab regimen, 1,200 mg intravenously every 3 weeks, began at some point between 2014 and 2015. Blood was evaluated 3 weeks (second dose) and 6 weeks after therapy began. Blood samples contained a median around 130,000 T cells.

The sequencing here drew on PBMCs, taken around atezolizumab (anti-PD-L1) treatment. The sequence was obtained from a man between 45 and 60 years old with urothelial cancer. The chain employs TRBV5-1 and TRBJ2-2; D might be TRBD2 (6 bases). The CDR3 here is CASSHGKEGGELFF. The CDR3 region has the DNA TGCGCCAGCAGCCATGGCAAGGAGGGCGGGGAGCTGTTTTTT. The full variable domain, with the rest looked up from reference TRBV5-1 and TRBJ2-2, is KAGVTQTPRYLIKTRGQQVTLSCSPISGHRSVSWYQQTPGQGLQFLFEYFSETQRNKGNFPGRFSGRQFSNSRSEMNVSTLELGDSALYLCASSHGKEGGELFFGEGSRLTVL.